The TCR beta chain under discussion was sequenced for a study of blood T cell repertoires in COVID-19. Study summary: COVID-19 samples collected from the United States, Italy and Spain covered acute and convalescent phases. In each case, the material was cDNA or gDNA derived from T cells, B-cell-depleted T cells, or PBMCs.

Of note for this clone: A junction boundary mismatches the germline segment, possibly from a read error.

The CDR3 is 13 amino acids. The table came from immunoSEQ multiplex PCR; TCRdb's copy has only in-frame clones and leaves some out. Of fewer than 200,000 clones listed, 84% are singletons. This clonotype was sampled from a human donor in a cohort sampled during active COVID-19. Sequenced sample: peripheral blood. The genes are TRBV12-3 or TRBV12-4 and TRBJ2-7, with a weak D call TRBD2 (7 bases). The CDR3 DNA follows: TGTGCCAGCAGTCTAGCGGCAGGGGCCGAGCAGTACTTC. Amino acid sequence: CASSLAAGAEQYF.